The next 15 T cell receptor beta chains were all read from a single sample in a study of cytomegalovirus exposure and HLA in healthy donors. Researchers ran the PCR with 60 Vbeta and 13 Jbeta primers. Clones were read by immunoSEQ multiplex PCR, and TCRdb kept only the in-frame ones, dropping some. This table holds roughly 59,000 clones, approximately 64% found once. The sample consisted of PBMCs. These receptor sequences come from a middle-aged man in good health and CMV-seropositive.

Concerning this clone itself: A read error is likely here: a far larger clone is one base away. The J gene is TRBJ2-2, the V gene TRBV5-6; D gene ambiguous. This CDR3 comprises 14 residues. V was shortened by 0 bases and J by 0 bases, with 3 bases between the two germline ends. Per the germline V gene, CDR1 is SGHDT and CDR2 is YYEEEE. The CDR3 sequence: CASSLAANTGELFF. As DNA, the CDR3 is TGTGCCAGCAGCTTGGCAGCGAACACCGGGGAGCTGTTTTTT.

This chain links TRBV15 with TRBJ2-6, with a tentative D call TRBD2 (6 bases). The V end was cut by 1 base, the J end by 0 bases, with 16 bases between. Germline V gene sequence: CDR1 LNHNV, CDR2 YYDKDF (reference sequence). The length of the CDR3 is 19 residues. The CDR3 DNA follows: TGTGCCACCAGCAGAGGGAGGGCAGGCCGAAGCTCTGGGGCCAACGTCCTGACTTTC. Translated: CATSRGRAGRSSGANVLTF.

The V gene is TRBV7-9, the J gene TRBJ1-2; D is ambiguous. The V and J ends lost 3 bases and 6 bases respectively, with 14 bases between them. The CDR3 totals 14 residues. Germline V gene sequence: CDR1 SEHNR, CDR2 FQNEAQ (reference sequence). The CDR3: CASSFTSQFDGYTF. CDR3 DNA sequence: TGTGCCAGCAGCTTCACGTCCCAGTTTGATGGCTACACCTTC.

This clone occurred a few times. At the DNA level, this CDR3 is encoded by other sequences in the same sample as well. The chain has TRBV19 and TRBJ2-3; weak D call: TRBD2 (5 bases). There are 16 residues in the CDR3. CDR1 and CDR2 from the germline V gene are LNHDA and SQIVND (reference sequence). V was clipped by 3 bases and J by 3 bases, with 16 bases between them. Here the CDR3 reads CASSISGSWWTDTQYF. As DNA, the CDR3 is TGTGCCAGTAGTATCTCGGGGTCGTGGTGGACAGATACGCAGTATTTT.

V gene TRBV2 combines with J gene TRBJ1-1, with 7 bases aligning to TRBD1. The CDR3 extends over 14 amino acids. Germline V gives CDR1 SNHLY, CDR2 FYNNEI. V shed 4 bases, J shed 3 bases, and the junction held 5 bases outside the gene matches. The CDR3 here is CASSGQGPDTEAFF. The CDR3 DNA is TGTGCCAGCAGTGGACAGGGTCCGGACACTGAAGCTTTCTTT. Complete variable domain (other parts from reference TRBV2 and TRBJ1-1): EPEVTQTPSHQVTQMGQEVILRCVPISNHLYFYWYRQILGQKVEFLVSFYNNEISEKSEIFDDQFSVERPDGSNFTLKIRSTKLEDSAMYFCASSGQGPDTEAFFGQGTRLTVV.

V usage is TRBV6-5 and J usage is TRBJ1-2; perhaps TRBD1 as D (5 bases). Trimming stripped 1 base from V and 8 bases from J, with 17 bases between. CDR1 is MNHEY, CDR2 SVGAGI, per germline. This CDR3 comprises 15 residues. The CDR3 nucleotides read TGTGCCAGCAGTTACTTACAAGGGGCGGCTAGAGGCTACACCTTC. Amino acid sequence: CASSYLQGAARGYTF.

This chain links TRBV30 with TRBJ2-3; D perhaps matches TRBD2 (5 bases). The CDR3 covers 15 residues. Trimming stripped 7 bases from V and 3 bases from J, with 20 bases between. The germline V gene has CDR1 GTSNPN and CDR2 SVGIG (reference sequence). The CDR3 here is CALSQPPGKTDTQYF. In DNA form, the CDR3 reads TGTGCCTTATCCCAGCCCCCGGGAAAGACAGATACGCAGTATTTT.

The chain recombines TRBV2 with TRBJ2-7, with 7 nucleotides matching TRBD2. With V trimmed by 7 bases and J by 7 bases, 10 bases remained unmatched. Germline lookup yields CDR1 SNHLY and CDR2 FYNNEI. CDR3 length: 13 amino acids. The CDR3 nucleotides read TGTGCCAGCACCGGGACTACCTCTCAAGAGCAGTACTTC. It is translated as CASTGTTSQEQYF. Looking up the rest from reference TRBV2 and TRBJ2-7 gives the full variable domain: EPEVTQTPSHQVTQMGQEVILRCVPISNHLYFYWYRQILGQKVEFLVSFYNNEISEKSEIFDDQFSVERPDGSNFTLKIRSTKLEDSAMYFCASTGTTSQEQYFGPGTRLTVT.

The V and J genes are TRBV5-5 and TRBJ1-2, with D maybe TRBD1 (6 bases). The germline V gene has CDR1 SGHKS and CDR2 YYEKEE (reference sequence). This CDR3 contains 15 residues. The V end lost 4 bases, the J end lost 8 bases, and 21 bases lay between the germline ends. CDR3 sequence (DNA): TGTGCCAGCAGCCCCGGACAGCAGGGGTGGGAAGGCTACACCTTC. This sequence encodes CASSPGQQGWEGYTF.

Only a few counts were recorded for this clone. The chain has TRBV5-1 and TRBJ2-2; TRBD2 is a possible D gene (5 bases). Trimming left V 1 base short and J 7 bases short, with 17 bases between. The CDR3 runs 16 residues. The V gene's germline CDR1 is SGHRS and CDR2 YFSETQ. The CDR3 DNA follows: TGCGCCAGCAGCTTGATTCTCGGGGTCCTTGTCGGGGAGCTGTTTTTT. It is translated as CASSLILGVLVGELFF.

This clone was seen more than once but under ten times. This rearrangement joins TRBV4-2 to TRBJ1-4, with TRBD1 as a possible D gene (5 bases). This CDR3 spans 17 amino acids. V was shortened by 3 bases and J by 7 bases, with 21 bases between the two germline ends. Germline CDR1 LGHNA, CDR2 YNFKEQ. This chain's CDR3 is CASSQDFSGGRSEKLFF. CDR3 DNA sequence: TGTGCCAGCAGCCAGGATTTCTCGGGGGGTAGGAGTGAAAAACTGTTTTTT.

V and J are TRBV18 and TRBJ2-7; weak D call: TRBD1 (6 bases). Germline-derived CDR1 and CDR2 are KGHSH and LQKENI. This CDR3 is built from 13 residues. V was shortened by 3 bases and J by 4 bases, with 10 bases between the two germline ends. The CDR3 is CASSPPDRYEQYF. CDR3 DNA: TGTGCCAGCTCACCCCCCGACAGGTACGAGCAGTACTTC.

The CDR3 reads CASSFRQGITDTQYF. The CDR3 DNA is TGTGCCAGCAGCTTCAGACAGGGCATCACAGATACGCAGTATTTT. The chain links TRBV7-2 to TRBJ2-3; 7 nucleotides align to TRBD1. The length of the CDR3 is 15 residues. Unmatched junction bases numbered 5, after V lost 3 bases and J lost 2 bases. Per germline, CDR1 SGHTA and CDR2 FQGNSA.

In this sample, this clone turned up once. This chain connects TRBV29-1 to TRBJ1-1; 7 nucleotides align to TRBD1. This CDR3 contains 14 residues. Germline trimming cut 7 bases from V and 6 bases from J; bases unmatched to any gene: 14. Germline V gene data show CDR1 as SQVTM and CDR2 as ANQGSEA. As DNA, the CDR3 is TGCAGCGCTTGTCAGGGGGTCGGCCTACCTGAAGCTTTCTTT. Translated: CSACQGVGLPEAFF. The full variable domain, rest sourced from reference TRBV29-1 and TRBJ1-1, is SAVISQKPSRDICQRGTSLTIQCQVDSQVTMMFWYRQQPGQSLTLIATANQGSEATYESGFVIDKFPISRPNLTFSTLTVSNMSPEDSSIYLCSACQGVGLPEAFFGQGTRLTVV.

This chain uses TRBV7-2 with TRBJ1-2; the match to TRBD1 covers 10 bases. The CDR3 covers 14 residues. Trimming at V came to 6 bases and at J to 2 bases, leaving 3 bases not matched to a gene. The germline CDR1 and CDR2 sequences are SGHTA and FQGNSA. CDR3 protein: CASRPGQGNYGYTF. The CDR3 coding sequence is TGTGCCAGCAGACCGGGACAGGGGAACTATGGCTACACCTTC.